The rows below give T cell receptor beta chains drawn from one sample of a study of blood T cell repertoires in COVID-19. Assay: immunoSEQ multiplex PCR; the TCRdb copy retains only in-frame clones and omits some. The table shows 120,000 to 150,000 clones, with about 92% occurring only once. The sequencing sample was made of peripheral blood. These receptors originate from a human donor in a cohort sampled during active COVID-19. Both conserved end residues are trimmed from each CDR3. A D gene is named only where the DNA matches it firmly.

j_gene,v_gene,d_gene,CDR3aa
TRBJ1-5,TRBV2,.,ASGRLSQGGNQPQH
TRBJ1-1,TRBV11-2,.,ASSLLSGNMNTEAF
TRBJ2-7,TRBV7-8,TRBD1,ASSPGTVYEQY
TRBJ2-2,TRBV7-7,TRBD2,ASSALAGGQTGELF
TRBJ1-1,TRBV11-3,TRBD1,ASSLTGVNTEAF
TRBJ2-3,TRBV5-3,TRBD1,ARSPGQGHTQY
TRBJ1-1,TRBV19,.,ASSIVGGPTEAF
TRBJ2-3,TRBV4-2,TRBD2,ASSQELLGGADTQY
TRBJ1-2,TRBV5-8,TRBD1,ASSSGQYGYT
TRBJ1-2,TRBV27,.,ASGLQEAYGYT
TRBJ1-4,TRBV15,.,ATSRGGSTNEKLF
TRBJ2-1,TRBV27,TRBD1,ASSTLGQGVDNEQF
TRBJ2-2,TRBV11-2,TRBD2,ASTKGRVGNTGELF
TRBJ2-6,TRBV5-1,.,ASSYRTAGANVLT
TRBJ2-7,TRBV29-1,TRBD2,SALGGVSYEQY
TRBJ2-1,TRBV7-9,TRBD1,ASRPGGSYNEQF
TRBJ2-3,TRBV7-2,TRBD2,ASSLVSGLAGRTDTQY
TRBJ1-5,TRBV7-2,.,ASSAGGGIYQPQH
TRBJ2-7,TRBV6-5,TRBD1,AARTGVEQY
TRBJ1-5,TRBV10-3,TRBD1,ATGQGNQPQH